This TCR beta chain derives from a study of follicular helper T cells after annual influenza vaccination. Study details: Days 0, 7 and 28 post-vaccination were the blood draw times.

The time point is: 2015-2016 season, pre-vaccination. Donors with HIV/AIDS, active malignancy, immunomodulators or active illness were excluded. The CDR3 spans 14 residues. The germline V and J ends were trimmed by 0 bases and 10 bases, with 13 bases remaining between them. CDR1 SGHTA and CDR2 FQGTGA come from the germline V gene. Study observations and caveats: Recurrent ICOS+CD38+ cTfh clonotypes included tetramer and AIM influenza-specific ones.

Clones were read by immunoSEQ multiplex PCR, and TCRdb kept only the in-frame ones, dropping some. The sample records some 9,800 clones, around four fifths being singletons. Details on this clone: Its antigen remains unidentified.

The sample consisted of CXCR5+ CD38- circulating T follicular helper cells from blood, taken on the day of influenza vaccination. Subset described: circulating Tfh, non-naive CD4+CXCR5+PD-1+ (ICOS+CD38+ or ICOS-CD38-). This clonotype originated in an adult who received the influenza vaccine. The chain links TRBV7-3 to TRBJ2-1; D is possibly TRBD1 (6 bases). In DNA, the CDR3 is TGTGCCAGCAGCTTAACTCCGAGGGGGAGCGAGCAGTTCTTC. This gives the protein CASSLTPRGSEQFF.